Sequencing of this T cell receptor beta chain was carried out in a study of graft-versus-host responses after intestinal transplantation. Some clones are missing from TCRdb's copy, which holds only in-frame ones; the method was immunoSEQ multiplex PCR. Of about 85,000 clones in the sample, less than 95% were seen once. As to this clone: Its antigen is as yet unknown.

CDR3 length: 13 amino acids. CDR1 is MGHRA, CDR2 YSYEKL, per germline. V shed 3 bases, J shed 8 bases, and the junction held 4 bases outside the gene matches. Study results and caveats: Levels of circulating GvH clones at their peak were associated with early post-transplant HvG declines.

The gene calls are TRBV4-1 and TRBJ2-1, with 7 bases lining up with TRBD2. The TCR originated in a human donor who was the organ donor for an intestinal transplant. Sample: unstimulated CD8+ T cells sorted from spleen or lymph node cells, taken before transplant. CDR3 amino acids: CASSQGGSDEQFF. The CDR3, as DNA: TGCGCCAGCAGCCAGGGGGGGAGCGATGAGCAGTTCTTC.